This T cell receptor beta chain was profiled in a study of blood T cells in healthy people across ages. Regarding the study as a whole: Both higher diversity and more naive CD4+ cells marked long-lived donors when set against aged donors.

CDR1 and CDR2 from the germline V gene are MGHRA and YSYEKL. There are 15 residues in the CDR3. V gave up 0 bases and J gave up 4 bases, with 12 bases separating them. As concerns this clonotype: Its antigen is unknown.

Then a second PCR, running about 6 to 12 cycles, was carried out with a sample-barcoded 5' primer and a J-beta primer mix. Using its own MiXCR run on the 5' RACE reads, TCRdb lists one record per CDR3 protein. The sample lists about 1 million distinct CDR3 sequences, about 25% occurring once. Per-sample PBMC isolation yielded at least 6.5 million cells. The sample was also reused in another study, on T cells of mothers and their children. That study adds: In this cohort, donors were three healthy Caucasian mothers plus their six children. Reads obtained per mother exceeded 9 million TCR beta CDR3 reads, with several million obtained per child.

This clonotype was obtained from a girl aged 2-9 years in good health. The sample was blood. J is TRBJ2-5 and V is TRBV4-1; D not certain. The CDR3: CASSQELRLGETQYF. In DNA form, the CDR3 reads TGCGCCAGCAGCCAAGAGCTGCGCCTCGGAGAGACCCAGTACTTC.